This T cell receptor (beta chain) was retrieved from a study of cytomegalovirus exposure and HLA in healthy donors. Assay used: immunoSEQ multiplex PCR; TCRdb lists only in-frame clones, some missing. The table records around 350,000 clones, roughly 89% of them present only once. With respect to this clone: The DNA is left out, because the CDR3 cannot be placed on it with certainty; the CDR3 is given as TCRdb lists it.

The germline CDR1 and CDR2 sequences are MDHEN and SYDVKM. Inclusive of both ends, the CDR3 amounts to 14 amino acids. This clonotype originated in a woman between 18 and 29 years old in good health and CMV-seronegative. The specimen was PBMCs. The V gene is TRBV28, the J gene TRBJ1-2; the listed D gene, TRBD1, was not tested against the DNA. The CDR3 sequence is CASSSSDRNYGYTF.